The 28 T cell receptor beta chains presented below share a single source sample, sequenced in a study of blood T cell repertoires in COVID-19. The method was immunoSEQ multiplex PCR; TCRdb's version includes in-frame clones alone and lacks a portion of them. The top ten clones hold roughly 7.2% of a sample with roughly 25,000 clones, approximately 70% of them seen once. Sequenced input: peripheral blood. The receptors originated from a man between 60 and 75 years old with active or convalescent COVID-19.

This clone was recorded only once. The V gene is TRBV5-4, the J gene TRBJ2-2; 8 bases are a match to TRBD1. Unmatched junction bases numbered 4, after V lost 5 bases and J lost 1 base. This CDR3 has 15 amino acids. Looked up from germline, CDR1 is SGHNT and CDR2 is YYREEE (reference sequence). The CDR3 sequence: CASRPGTGNTGELFF. The CDR3 nucleotides read TGTGCCAGCAGACCCGGGACAGGGAACACCGGGGAGCTGTTTTTT.

This chain joins TRBV6-6 and TRBJ2-7; 7 nucleotides match TRBD2. Looked up from germline, CDR1 is MNHNY and CDR2 is SVGAGI (reference sequence). V lost 7 bases to trimming and J lost 4 bases; unmatched junction nucleotides: 10. The CDR3 runs 14 residues. CDR3 nucleotides: TGTGCCAGCACCGCGGGAGACAGACCATACGAGCAGTACTTC. Its translation: CASTAGDRPYEQYF.

This clone was picked up a small number of times. J is TRBJ1-3 and V is TRBV6-4; possibly TRBD1 for D (6 bases). The CDR3 consists of 15 residues. Germline values: CDR1 MRHNA, CDR2 SNTAGT. V was clipped by 3 bases and J by 0 bases, with 9 bases between them. CDR3 region: CASSERQDSGNTIYF. The CDR3 coding sequence is TGTGCCAGCAGTGAGCGACAGGACTCTGGAAACACCATATATTTT.

In this sample, this clone is medium-sized (0.01 to 0.1%). V gene TRBV30 combines with J gene TRBJ2-7; TRBD1 is a possible D gene (6 bases). CDR1 is GTSNPN and CDR2 is SVGIG in the germline V gene (reference sequence). V was pared by 3 bases and J by 6 bases, with 9 bases between. The CDR3 extends over 11 amino acids. The CDR3: CAWRDSPEQYF. In DNA, the CDR3 is TGTGCCTGGAGGGACAGTCCCGAGCAGTACTTC.

The rearrangement uses TRBV6-4 and TRBJ2-7, with 8 bases lining up with TRBD2. The CDR3 is 14 residues long. Germline CDR1 MRHNA, CDR2 SNTAGT. V lost 8 bases to trimming and J lost 4 bases; unmatched junction nucleotides: 10. CDR3 coding DNA: TGTGCCAGCCCGGGACTAGACTTAATGTACGAGCAGTACTTC. It encodes CASPGLDLMYEQYF.

This clone showed up just a few times. The genes are TRBV15 and TRBJ1-1; D not resolved. There are 14 residues in the CDR3. The ends were cut back, 0 bases at V and 0 bases at J, with 5 bases in the middle. Germline V gene data show CDR1 as LNHNV and CDR2 as YYDKDF (reference sequence). This CDR3 reads CATSRESMNTEAFF. The CDR3 nucleotides read TGTGCCACCAGCAGAGAATCCATGAACACTGAAGCTTTCTTT.

The J gene is TRBJ1-2, the V gene TRBV5-1, with D tentatively TRBD1 (5 bases). V lost 3 bases, J lost 6 bases, and 15 bases lay in between. Germline V gives CDR1 SGHRS, CDR2 YFSETQ. The CDR3 consists of 14 residues. Written as DNA, the CDR3 is TGCGCCAGCAGCTCTACTTGGTCGGGGGATGGCTACACCTTC. Translation gives CASSSTWSGDGYTF.

The V gene is TRBV27, the J gene TRBJ2-7, with D perhaps TRBD2 (6 bases). Trimming took off 8 bases at V and 5 bases at J, with 10 bases between the two ends. Germline lookup yields CDR1 MNHEY and CDR2 SMNVEV (reference sequence). This CDR3 region has 11 residues. CDR3 in amino acids: CASHGGNEQYF. The CDR3 region has the DNA TGTGCCAGCCATGGGGGGAACGAGCAGTACTTC.

V usage is TRBV5-1 and J usage is TRBJ2-5, with 8 nucleotides matching TRBD2. V lost 6 bases, J lost 4 bases, and 11 bases stayed unmatched. CDR1 is SGHRS and CDR2 is YFSETQ in the germline V gene. CDR3 length equals 15 residues. The CDR3 protein is CASTVAGSGGETQYF. As DNA, the CDR3 is TGCGCCAGCACCGTAGCGGGGTCCGGAGGAGAGACCCAGTACTTC.

In this sample, this clone turned up once. The chain is built from TRBV9 and TRBJ1-2; D gene ambiguous. CDR3 length equals 12 residues. Germline V CDR1 and CDR2: SGDLS, YYNGEE. V was clipped by 3 bases and J by 0 bases, with 3 bases between them. CDR3 region: CASSDTNYGYTF. In nucleotides, the CDR3 is TGTGCCAGCAGCGATACTAACTATGGCTACACCTTC.

The chain carries TRBV12-5 and TRBJ2-7; 7 bases match TRBD1. CDR1 and CDR2 (germline): LGHNT, FRNRAP. This CDR3 is built from 17 residues. V shed 1 base and J 2 bases; nucleotides not matched to a gene: 11. In DNA, the CDR3 is TGTGCTAGTGGTTTGGCCTTGACCTGGGACAGTCCCTACGAGCAGTACTTC. Protein product: CASGLALTWDSPYEQYF.

V usage is TRBV7-8 and J usage is TRBJ2-5, with TRBD2 matching over 9 bases. Germline CDR1 is SGHVS and CDR2 is FQNEAQ. V lost 3 bases to trimming and J lost 5 bases; unmatched junction nucleotides: 7. The CDR3 consists of 15 residues. The CDR3 DNA follows: TGTGCCAGCAGCTTGGTTGCGGGGGGGAGGGAGACCCAGTACTTC. Translation gives CASSLVAGGRETQYF.

The chain couples TRBV23-1 to TRBJ2-7, with D tentatively TRBD1 (6 bases). TRBV23-1 belongs to the ORF category, with a function that is uncertain. The CDR3 spans 17 residues. V was cut by 2 bases and J by 0 bases, with 17 bases left in between. The DNA of the CDR3 is TGCGCCAGCAGTCAACATGCGACAGGCCAGACCTCCTACGAGCAGTACTTC. It translates to CASSQHATGQTSYEQYF.

This clone occurred once. The chain couples TRBV30 to TRBJ2-6; D is undetermined. The CDR3 length is 16 residues. V lost 4 bases, J lost 0 bases, and 13 bases lay in between. CDR1 is GTSNPN, CDR2 SVGIG, per germline (reference sequence). The CDR3: CAWNSVLHSGANVLTF. CDR3 in DNA: TGTGCCTGGAATTCGGTACTCCACTCTGGGGCCAACGTCCTGACTTTC. The full variable domain, its missing parts supplied by reference TRBV30 and TRBJ2-6, is SQTIHQWPATLVQPVGSPLSLECTVEGTSNPNLYWYRQAAGRGLQLLFYSVGIGQISSEVPQNLSASRPQDRQFILSSKKLLLSDSGFYLCAWNSVLHSGANVLTFGAGSRLTVL.

A few counts support this clone. The chain is built from TRBV7-6 and TRBJ2-2; 12 nucleotides agree with TRBD2. V lost 3 bases, J lost 3 bases, and 14 bases stayed unmatched. Germline values: CDR1 SGHVS, CDR2 FNYEAQ. CDR3 length equals 20 residues. In DNA, the CDR3 is TGTGCCAGCAGCTTCCGAACCGGGACTAGCGGGCGGATAGACACCGGGGAGCTGTTTTTT. It codes for CASSFRTGTSGRIDTGELFF.

Only a few counts were recorded for this clone. The chain has TRBV27 and TRBJ1-2; TRBD1 might be the D (5 bases). The CDR3 covers 16 residues. CDR1 is MNHEY and CDR2 is SMNVEV in the germline V gene (reference sequence). V was trimmed by 0 bases and J by 2 bases, leaving 13 bases between them. CDR3 protein: CASSLSRQGTNYGYTF. CDR3 bases: TGTGCCAGCAGTTTATCGCGGCAGGGTACAAACTATGGCTACACCTTC.

The V call is TRBV15, the J call TRBJ1-1; the D gene is possibly TRBD1 (5 bases). CDR1 LNHNV and CDR2 YYDKDF come from the germline V gene (reference sequence). Trimming took off 0 bases at V and 11 bases at J, with 13 bases between the two ends. The CDR3 spans 13 residues. The CDR3 region is CATSRDLGGEAFF. Written as DNA, the CDR3 is TGTGCCACCAGCAGAGATCTGGGGGGGGAGGCTTTCTTT. The whole variable domain, remainder taken from reference TRBV15 and TRBJ1-1, is DAMVIQNPRYQVTQFGKPVTLSCSQTLNHNVMYWYQQKSSQAPKLLFHYYDKDFNNEADTPDNFQSRRPNTSFCFLDIRSPGLGDTAMYLCATSRDLGGEAFFGQGTRLTVV.

The chain links TRBV5-1 to TRBJ2-1, with TRBD2 matching over 9 bases. With 7 bases clipped from V and 7 bases from J, the junction kept 9 bases outside the gene matches. There are 14 residues in the CDR3. Germline V lookup: CDR1 SGHRS, CDR2 YFSETQ. CDR3 loop: CASYSGGQLNEQFF. In DNA, the CDR3 is TGCGCCAGCTACAGCGGGGGGCAGTTAAATGAGCAGTTCTTC.

The chain employs TRBV2 and TRBJ2-6; TRBD1 agrees at 9 bases. Germline-derived CDR1 and CDR2 are SNHLY and FYNNEI. Trimming at V came to 2 bases and at J to 0 bases, leaving 5 bases not matched to a gene. The CDR3 contains 18 residues. The CDR3 spells CASSETGQGISGANVLTF. The DNA for the CDR3 is TGTGCCAGCAGTGAAACGGGACAGGGAATCTCTGGGGCCAACGTCCTGACTTTC.

The chain combines TRBV19 with TRBJ1-1, with D possibly TRBD1 on 5 matching bases. V gave up 1 base and J gave up 1 base, with 19 bases separating them. Germline CDR1 and CDR2: LNHDA and SQIVND (reference sequence). The CDR3 runs 18 residues. CDR3 residues: CASSIVGEFFLGNTEAFF. The DNA for the CDR3 is TGTGCCAGTAGTATAGTAGGGGAATTTTTTTTGGGGAACACTGAAGCTTTCTTT.

The rearrangement links TRBV27 to TRBJ1-3, with TRBD1 as a possible D gene (6 bases). The CDR3 has 15 residues. CDR1 and CDR2 from the germline V gene are MNHEY and SMNVEV (reference sequence). The V gene lost 3 bases and the J gene lost 2 bases, with 11 bases spanning the gap. The CDR3 DNA is TGTGCCAGCAGTTTCCGGGACACTCCTGGAAACACCATATATTTT. As protein: CASSFRDTPGNTIYF.

This chain joins TRBV19 and TRBJ1-4; maybe TRBD1 (5 bases). Between the trimmed V and J ends, which lost 6 bases and 7 bases, there was a span of 21 bases. Germline V lookup: CDR1 LNHDA, CDR2 SQIVND (reference sequence). This CDR3 spans 16 amino acids. This CDR3 reads CASRARARKEGEKLFF. CDR3 nucleotide sequence: TGTGCCAGTAGGGCCAGGGCGCGAAAGGAGGGTGAAAAACTGTTTTTT.

CDR3 sequence reads: CASSTDIAVGYGYTF. CDR3 in DNA: TGTGCCAGCTCCACCGACATCGCAGTTGGCTATGGCTACACCTTC. The chain has TRBV18 and TRBJ1-2, with D unclear. Trimming removed 6 bases from V and 4 bases from J, with 18 bases in between. The length of the CDR3 is 15 residues. Germline CDR1 is KGHSH and CDR2 is LQKENI.

V usage is TRBV9 and J usage is TRBJ2-5, with 10 bases matching TRBD2. The germline CDR1 and CDR2 sequences are SGDLS and YYNGEE. Trimming took 2 bases from V and 2 from J; bases not matched to a gene: 3. CDR3 length: 15 amino acids. CDR3 sequence reads: CASSVGTSDQETQYF. In DNA form, the CDR3 reads TGTGCCAGCAGCGTCGGGACTAGCGATCAAGAGACCCAGTACTTC. Full variable domain (rest looked up from reference TRBV9 and TRBJ2-5): DSGVTQTPKHLITATGQRVTLRCSPRSGDLSVYWYQQSLDQGLQFLIQYYNGEERAKGNILERFSAQQFPDLHSELNLSSLELGDSALYFCASSVGTSDQETQYFGPGTRLLVL.

This clone was counted a few times. The CDR3: CASSRPWSRQGGNTGELFF. The CDR3 nucleotides are TGTGCCAGCAGCCGGCCTTGGAGCAGACAGGGGGGGAACACCGGGGAGCTGTTTTTT. The rearrangement links TRBV5-6 to TRBJ2-2, with 9 bases identical to TRBD1. The V segment lost 4 bases and the J segment 1 base; nucleotides outside the gene matches: 14. Germline lookup yields CDR1 SGHDT and CDR2 YYEEEE. CDR3 size: 19 residues.

The chain employs TRBV14 and TRBJ1-2; TRBD1 is a possible D gene (5 bases). V was clipped by 1 base and J by 5 bases, with 11 bases between them. There are 14 residues in the CDR3. The germline V gene has CDR1 SGHDN and CDR2 FVKESK. The CDR3: CASSQGRASYGYTF. CDR3 nucleotides: TGTGCCAGCAGCCAAGGCAGGGCCAGTTATGGCTACACCTTC.

The genes are TRBV11-2 and TRBJ1-4; TRBD1 matches 7 bases. Germline lookup yields CDR1 SGHAT and CDR2 FQNNGV. V gave up 6 bases and J gave up 4 bases; unmatched junction bases: 8. The CDR3 is made up of 15 amino acids. Here the CDR3 DNA reads TGTGCCAGCAGAAAAGGACAGGCTTTTAATGAAAAACTGTTTTTT. It is translated as CASRKGQAFNEKLFF.

The CDR3, as DNA: TGTGCCAGCAGCCCTAGCCCCCGCGTCGAGCAGTACTTC. This encodes CASSPSPRVEQYF. V is TRBV9 and J is TRBJ2-7; D perhaps matches TRBD2 (5 bases). The CDR3 has 13 amino acids. The V gene's germline CDR1 is SGDLS and CDR2 YYNGEE. V was trimmed by 4 bases and J by 6 bases, leaving 14 bases between them.